This T cell receptor beta chain appears in the sequencing data of a study of T cell responses to AZD1222 COVID-19 vaccine. General study results and limits: Spike-specific TCR breadth and depth both grew after two AZD1222 doses. Females made up more of the donors, who were largely white British, and clonal diversity may have come out too low. Just a handful of AZD1222 recipients tested seropositive at baseline.

Points on this clone: Its target is unknown.

Produced via immunoSEQ multiplex PCR; TCRdb's table is partial and in-frame only. The data show about 85,000 clones, 86% seen once. From germline, CDR1 is SGHVS and CDR2 FNYEAQ. The germline V and J ends were trimmed by 1 base and 0 bases, with 15 bases remaining between them. The length of the CDR3 is 18 residues. Sequencing was performed on peripheral blood, taken on day 0 of AZD1222 vaccination. The receptor's source is an adult in good health. This chain connects TRBV7-6 to TRBJ1-4; D ambiguous. The CDR3 region is CASSLVRWAKTTNEKLFF. The CDR3 DNA follows: TGTGCCAGCAGCTTAGTCCGTTGGGCAAAGACAACTAATGAAAAACTGTTTTTT. Supplemented by reference TRBV7-6 and TRBJ1-4, the full variable domain reads GAGVSQSPRYKVTKRGQDVALRCDPISGHVSLYWYRQALGQGPEFLTYFNYEAQQDKSGLPNDRFSAERPEGSISTLTIQRTEQRDSAMYRCASSLVRWAKTTNEKLFFGSGTQLSVL.